Included here is one TCR beta chain sequence, with context. Its antigen is still unknown. No base quality information exists; no much larger clone differs at one position. Sample time point, as interpreted from the label and publication: cells obtained before transplantation from donor or recipient. CD3+CD4+ and CD3+CD8+ populations were FACS-sorted from unstimulated pre-transplant donor and recipient cells taken from spleen or lymph nodes. These data belong to a study of graft-versus-host responses after intestinal transplantation listed by TCRdb under 2021. Looking at the study overall: The transplants that recipients received were multivisceral, liver-intestinal, or isolated intestinal. Anti-thymocyte globulin induction was given to all recipients, followed by maintenance tacrolimus and steroids for about 3 years. Graft-versus-host and host-versus-graft alloreactive T cell clones were tracked in the graft, circulation and bone marrow after intestinal transplantation using bulk TCR-beta CDR3 sequencing. To identify alloreactive clones, pre-transplant mixed lymphocyte reaction products were sequenced and compared with unstimulated pre-transplant donor and recipient T cells. Of the approximately 25 intestinal transplant recipients enrolled in the cohort, one of whom was a retransplant, a few patients without pretransplant specimens were excluded. Donor T cell macrochimerism was defined as a peak of at least 4% donor T cells among recipient peripheral blood mononuclear cells. Instead of going to the commercial service, samples from a few later patients were sequenced in-house on an Illumina MiSeq and processed with MiXCR. Study-level results and caveats: In the allografts of patients with donor T cell macrochimerism, GvH to HvG T cell clonal ratios were high. Conclusions were limited by the relatively low number and heterogeneity of intestinal transplant patients. GvH clones were detected in recipient bone marrow, and some appeared earlier in ileal mucosa or blood, consistent with an intestinal mucosal origin. Early after transplant, peak levels of circulating GvH clones were found to be associated with declines in HvG clones.

The library was obtained by the immunoSEQ multiplex PCR assay. For most patients, genomic DNA was isolated using the Qiagen DNeasy Blood and Tissue Kit and was shipped frozen to Adaptive Biotechnologies for TCR sequencing. For most patients, genomic DNA was subjected to high-throughput TCR-beta CDR3 sequencing by Adaptive Biotechnologies. In the paper's pipeline: TCR sequencing data were retrieved from Adaptive's ImmunoSEQ software for 15 to 20 patients, whereas a few other patients were processed with MiXCR and VDJtools. CD4 versus CD8 sorting errors were corrected by removing sequences found in both subsets at a frequency ratio below 5:1. CDR3 nucleotide sequences shared between donor and recipient were removed because the origin of such sequences could not be assigned. Alloreactive clones required at least 2-fold expansion over unstimulated cells and minimum CFSE-low frequency of 0.002% (template counts) or 0.001% (read counts). A clone was considered mappable if detected in the sequenced pre-transplant spleen, lymph node, or MLR CFSE-low populations of the donor or recipient. The cumulative frequency of alloreactive clones was calculated as a percentage of all sequences, weighted by copy number. TCRdb obtained this table from immuneACCESS and retained in-frame rearrangements with V and J assigned. These tables miss some clones; where compared with another copy, unresolved V genes account for less than half of the shortfall, and the remainder is unexplained. V and J calls and clone size come straight from that table; D and trimming were deduced from the DNA. The sample profile shows about 120,000 clones; about nine tenths of them were found once. In total, the top ten clones hold roughly 0.2% of the sample.

The TCR originated in a human donor who received an intestinal transplant. Here the sequenced sample was unstimulated CD4+ T cells sorted from spleen or lymph node cells, taken before intestinal transplant.

The CDR3 has the sequence CASSVHPRESRRDTQYF. The DNA sequence is as follows: TGTGCCAGCAGCGTACATCCGCGGGAGTCCCGAAGAGATACGCAGTATTTT. The rearrangement joined TRBV9 to TRBJ2-3, with TRBD2 identical over 7 junction bases. The CDR3 spans 17 residues, from the cysteine through the phenylalanine. The sequence is cut down to CDR3 DNA, 51 bases in frame from base 1. CDR1 and CDR2 (SGDLS, YYNGEE) derive from the germline V gene. Here V drops 1 base and J drops 5 bases, and the junction holds 13 bases not matched to any gene.